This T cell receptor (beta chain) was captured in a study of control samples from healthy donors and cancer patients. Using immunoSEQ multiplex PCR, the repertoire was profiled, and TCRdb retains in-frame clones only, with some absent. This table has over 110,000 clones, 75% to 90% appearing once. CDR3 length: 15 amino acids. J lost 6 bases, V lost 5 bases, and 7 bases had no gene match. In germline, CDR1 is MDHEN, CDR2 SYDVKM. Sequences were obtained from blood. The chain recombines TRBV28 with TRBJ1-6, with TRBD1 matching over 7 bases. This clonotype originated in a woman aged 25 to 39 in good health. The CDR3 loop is CASSPQGGGNSPLHF. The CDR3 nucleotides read TGTGCCAGCAGTCCGCAGGGGGGGGGTAATTCACCCCTCCACTTT.